Included here is one TCR beta chain sequence, with context. Its antigen is unidentified. These data are taken from a study of cytomegalovirus exposure and HLA in healthy donors. Study-wide points: On later analysis, the bulk of CMV-associated TCR beta chains appeared to be HLA-restricted. Analyses of presence and absence presupposed an approximately uniform sequencing depth across donors. TCR beta chains numbering 164 were designated cytomegalovirus-associated.

The PCR was carried out with 60 Vbeta primers and 13 Jbeta primers. Generated by immunoSEQ multiplex PCR, the TCRdb table keeps only in-frame clones and is missing some. Of 55,000 to 65,000 clones in the sample, 85% were seen once. CDR3 size: 16 residues. Germline V gives CDR1 SGHTA, CDR2 FQGNSA. J lost 6 bases, V lost 5 bases, and 12 bases had no gene match. This receptor was obtained from a female donor in good health and CMV-seronegative. Material: PBMCs. The chain joins TRBV7-2 to TRBJ1-2; 10 bases line up with TRBD1. Written as DNA, the CDR3 is TGTGCCAGCAGCCAAAGAAGACAGGGGGCGGGGGATGGCTACACCTTC. This encodes CASSQRRQGAGDGYTF.